What follows describes a single T cell receptor beta chain. Its matching antigen is unknown. The data are from a study of human T cells and chemical hapten exposure. Overall study: Upper-back patches of 0.01% DPC were read at 6 days.

General observations from the study: Patch test score rose with PT1 expanded TCR count, significant at thresholds 8, 16 and 32, not 4.

From the RACE reads, TCRdb called clonotypes with MiXCR, one entry per CDR3 protein. The sample has 360,000 or so distinct CDR3 sequences; under 6.5% are singletons. CDR1 and CDR2 from the germline V gene are DFQATT and SNEGSKA (reference sequence). The CDR3 runs to 15 residues. The ends were cut back, 3 bases at V and 3 bases at J, with 15 bases in the middle. As to time point: patch test 2, 6 weeks after DPC sensitization. Stated treatment: therapeutic diphenylcyclopropenone sensitization with weekly scalp DPC. Unfractionated whole blood was the source of the extracted total RNA. The chain couples TRBV20-1 to TRBJ2-1, with D tentatively TRBD2 (7 bases). The source is a woman between 18 and 30 years old with alopecia areata. Some clones in this sample may be carry-over from other donors' samples. The starting material was whole blood, obtained in connection with sensitization to the hapten diphenylcyclopropenone (DPC). The CDR3 region has the DNA TGCAGTGCTAGCCGGTCGGGGGGCGGCTACAATGAGCAGTTCTTC. It encodes CSASRSGGGYNEQFF.